The 18 T cell receptor beta chains below were found in one sample sequenced in a study of T cell responses to AZD1222 COVID-19 vaccine. This table comes from immunoSEQ multiplex PCR, and its TCRdb copy is limited to in-frame clones, with some not included. The sample lists roughly 120,000 clones; around 93% were seen once. The material sequenced was peripheral blood, taken 28 days after the second AZD1222 dose. Receptors originate from an adult who received the AZD1222 COVID-19 vaccine.

The V and J genes are TRBV25-1 and TRBJ2-7; D possibly uses TRBD1 or TRBD2 (6 bases each). The V end was cut by 2 bases, the J end by 3 bases, with 11 bases between. This CDR3 is 14 amino acids long. Germline-derived CDR1 and CDR2 are MGHDK and SYGVNS. The DNA of the CDR3 is TGTGCCAGCAGTGAAGGAGGAGGGGGCTACGAGCAGTACTTC. Its protein is CASSEGGGGYEQYF.

The rearrangement joins TRBV28 to TRBJ2-7; 11 bases are a match to TRBD1. Germline CDR1 MDHEN, CDR2 SYDVKM. V was clipped by 4 bases and J by 4 bases; unmatched bases: 9. CDR3 length: 16 residues. The CDR3 spells CASSSPGTGGRYEQYF. CDR3 in DNA: TGTGCCAGCAGTTCCCCCGGGACAGGGGGACGGTACGAGCAGTACTTC.

The CDR3 region is CASSQGLAGGLSETQYF. CDR3 nucleotide sequence: TGCGCCAGCAGCCAAGGACTAGCGGGGGGGCTGTCAGAGACCCAGTACTTC. The genes are TRBV4-1 and TRBJ2-5; 14 bases map to TRBD2. This CDR3 contains 17 residues. CDR1 and CDR2 from the germline V gene are MGHRA and YSYEKL. The V segment lost 1 base and the J segment 4 bases; nucleotides outside the gene matches: 5.

The genes are TRBV25-1 and TRBJ2-2; a weak D match, TRBD1 (6 bases). This CDR3 region has 17 residues. The V end was cut by 5 bases, the J end by 0 bases, with 16 bases between. The V gene's germline CDR1 is MGHDK and CDR2 SYGVNS. CDR3 sequence: CASSRSAGAPNTGELFF. CDR3 coding DNA: TGTGCCAGCAGTCGTTCCGCAGGGGCGCCGAACACCGGGGAGCTGTTTTTT.

The chain has TRBV27 and TRBJ2-1, with a possible D match to TRBD1 (5 bases). Trimming took 6 bases from V and 4 from J, leaving 22 bases between them. Germline CDR1 is MNHEY and CDR2 is SMNVEV (reference sequence). This CDR3 spans 17 amino acids. In nucleotides, the CDR3 is TGTGCCAGCAGACCCCAATACAGGAGCCAATATTACAATGAGCAGTTCTTC. Translating it yields CASRPQYRSQYYNEQFF.

The genes are TRBV5-6 and TRBJ1-2; unclear D gene. Germline CDR1 reads SGHDT; CDR2 reads YYEEEE. This CDR3 contains 14 residues. The V end lost 1 base, the J end lost 1 base, and 8 bases lay between the germline ends. CDR3 sequence: CASSLWSVNYGYTF. CDR3 sequence (DNA): TGTGCCAGCAGCTTGTGGTCGGTTAACTATGGCTACACCTTC.

The chain uses TRBV5-8 and TRBJ1-5; 9 positions agree with TRBD1. This CDR3 spans 14 amino acids. The ends lost 5 bases at V and 4 bases at J; junction bases unmatched: 4. The germline V gene encodes CDR1 SGHTS and CDR2 YDEGEE. The CDR3 nucleotides read TGTGCCAGCAGTCCCGGGACAGGGAATCAGCCCCAGCATTTT. Protein product: CASSPGTGNQPQHF.

The V and J genes are TRBV29-1 and TRBJ1-1; D is perhaps TRBD1 (5 bases). Germline V CDR1 and CDR2: SQVTM, ANQGSEA. The CDR3 spans 16 residues. The V end was cut by 8 bases, the J end by 0 bases, with 22 bases between. This CDR3 is CSLEGTAADVNTEAFF. CDR3 in DNA: TGCAGCCTCGAAGGGACGGCGGCGGATGTGAACACTGAAGCTTTCTTT.

The chain uses TRBV18 and TRBJ2-7; D unresolved. This CDR3 is built from 13 residues. Trimming removed 1 base from V and 4 bases from J, with 8 bases in between. Germline CDR1 is KGHSH and CDR2 is LQKENI. The CDR3 reads CASSPLLGYEQYF. CDR3 in DNA: TGTGCCAGCTCACCACTCCTCGGGTACGAGCAGTACTTC. The full variable domain, with the rest looked up from reference TRBV18 and TRBJ2-7, is NAGVMQNPRHLVRRRGQEARLRCSPMKGHSHVYWYRQLPEEGLKFMVYLQKENIIDESGMPKERFSAEFPKEGPSILRIQQVVRGDSAAYFCASSPLLGYEQYFGPGTRLTVT.

V gene TRBV5-8 combines with J gene TRBJ1-1; 8 bases agree with TRBD1. V lost 4 bases, J lost 1 base, and 12 bases stayed unmatched. CDR1 and CDR2 (germline): SGHTS, YDEGEE. CDR3 size: 17 residues. This CDR3 is CASSGTGTGTRNTEAFF. The CDR3 bases are TGTGCCAGCAGCGGAACCGGGACAGGTACCAGGAACACTGAAGCTTTCTTT.

The V gene is TRBV5-1, the J gene TRBJ2-2, with D possibly TRBD2 on 5 matching bases. The V gene lost 3 bases and the J gene lost 7 bases, with 16 bases spanning the gap. The CDR3 contains 15 residues. CDR1 and CDR2 (germline): SGHRS, YFSETQ. This CDR3 is CASSWFTDRGGELFF. In DNA, the CDR3 is TGCGCCAGCAGCTGGTTCACGGATCGGGGCGGGGAGCTGTTTTTT.

This clone appeared once. The V call is TRBV4-1, the J call TRBJ2-7; D might be TRBD2 (6 bases). The ends were cut back, 1 base at V and 5 bases at J, with 12 bases in the middle. Per germline, CDR1 MGHRA and CDR2 YSYEKL. The CDR3 runs to 14 residues. The DNA of the CDR3 is TGCGCCAGCAGCCAAGGGGGCGGGGTGGACGAGCAGTACTTC. It specifies CASSQGGGVDEQYF.

The J gene is TRBJ2-5, the V gene TRBV24-1, with 10 bases aligning to TRBD2. The CDR3 is 16 residues long. The V and J ends lost 3 bases and 1 base, in that order; junction bases with no gene match: 4. Germline CDR1 reads KGHDR; CDR2 reads SFDVKD. The CDR3 spells CATSDVGLASQETQYF. CDR3 bases: TGTGCCACCAGTGATGTGGGACTAGCGAGCCAAGAGACCCAGTACTTC.

The rearrangement joins TRBV25-1 to TRBJ1-1, with no clear D. Germline CDR1 MGHDK, CDR2 SYGVNS. The CDR3 runs 11 residues. The CDR3 coding sequence is TGTGCGGCGAAGGGGAACACTGAAGCTTTCTTT. Amino acid sequence: CAAKGNTEAFF.

V usage is TRBV5-1 and J usage is TRBJ2-2, with a possible D match to TRBD1 (6 bases). CDR3 length: 16 residues. Per the germline V gene, CDR1 is SGHRS and CDR2 is YFSETQ. The V end lost 2 bases, the J end lost 1 base, and 12 bases lay between the germline ends. CDR3 sequence reads: CASSFSGTKNTGELFF. CDR3 nucleotides: TGCGCCAGCAGCTTCTCCGGGACAAAGAACACCGGGGAGCTGTTTTTT.

V and J are TRBV3-1 (or the pseudogene TRBV3-2) and TRBJ1-3, with 8 nucleotides matching TRBD1. CDR1 is LGHDT, CDR2 YNNKEL, per germline (reference sequence). The V segment lost 1 base and the J segment 3 bases; nucleotides outside the gene matches: 2. The CDR3 contains 15 residues. This chain's CDR3 is CASSQAGGSGNTIYF. CDR3 nucleotide sequence: TGTGCCAGCAGCCAAGCAGGGGGCAGTGGAAACACCATATATTTT.

The V call is TRBV19, the J call TRBJ1-5; 8 nucleotides line up with TRBD1. The CDR3 loop spans 15 amino acids. J gave up 3 bases and V 6 bases, and 7 bases lay outside the gene matches. Germline values: CDR1 LNHDA, CDR2 SQIVND (reference sequence). CDR3 protein: CASRRTGQDNQPQHF. CDR3 bases: TGTGCCAGTAGAAGAACGGGACAGGACAATCAGCCCCAGCATTTT.

CDR3 sequence reads: CASTRRDTQYF. The CDR3 nucleotides read TGTGCCAGCACCCGGAGAGATACGCAGTATTTT. The V and J genes are TRBV28 and TRBJ2-3; no clear D gene. Trimming took off 7 bases at V and 5 bases at J, with 7 bases between the two ends. From germline, CDR1 is MDHEN and CDR2 SYDVKM. The CDR3 extends over 11 amino acids.